Listed here are 14 T cell receptor beta chains from one sample, sequenced in a study of T cells after yellow fever vaccination. MiXCR, applied by TCRdb to the 5' RACE reads, yields one record per CDR3 protein. Found here are around 300,000 distinct CDR3 sequences, approximately 4% of them singletons; the top ten hold just under 20%. The specimen was PBMCs, collected 15 days after the yellow fever booster vaccination. The receptors stem from a man in his late teens or twenties who received the YFV17D yellow fever vaccine.

This clonotype showed up just a few times. The chain joins TRBV4-1 to TRBJ1-5; D may be TRBD1 (5 bases). Germline V gene lookup returns CDR1 MGHRA and CDR2 YSYEKL. This CDR3 has 14 amino acids. Trimming cost V 5 bases and J 1 base, with 9 bases left between them. This CDR3 is CASSSRQSNQPQHF. CDR3 nucleotide sequence: TGCGCCAGCAGCTCTCGACAGAGCAATCAGCCCCAGCATTTT.

This clonotype was counted ten times or more. The chain combines TRBV20-1 with TRBJ1-5; the D gene is possibly TRBD1 (5 bases). The CDR3 covers 11 residues. The V gene's germline CDR1 is DFQATT and CDR2 SNEGSKA (reference sequence). V gave up 5 bases and J gave up 9 bases, with 11 bases separating them. The CDR3: CSAGTGSPQHF. CDR3 in DNA: TGCAGTGCTGGTACAGGCTCGCCCCAGCATTTT.

The sample holds a few counts of this clonotype. This chain joins TRBV19 and TRBJ1-2; 7 positions agree with TRBD1. Germline CDR1 reads LNHDA; CDR2 reads SQIVND (reference sequence). Losses at the gene ends were 7 bases for V and 8 bases for J; bases not matched to a gene: 1. This CDR3 is 10 amino acids long. The CDR3 here is CASKGAGYTF. The CDR3 coding sequence is TGTGCCAGTAAGGGGGCAGGCTACACCTTC. The full variable domain, with the rest looked up from reference TRBV19 and TRBJ1-2, is DGGITQSPKYLFRKEGQNVTLSCEQNLNHDAMYWYRQDPGQGLRLIYYSQIVNDFQKGDIAEGYSVSREKKESFPLTVTSAQKNPTAFYLCASKGAGYTFGSGTRLTVV.

This clonotype was counted at least ten times. The V call is TRBV6-2 or TRBV6-3, the J call TRBJ1-1, with D possibly TRBD1 on 5 matching bases. V was shortened by 5 bases and J by 0 bases, with 7 bases between the two germline ends. CDR1 is MNHEY, CDR2 SVGEGT, per germline. CDR3 length: 13 amino acids. CDR3 bases: TGTGCCAGCAGTCCCAGGGTGAACACTGAAGCTTTCTTT. Translated, it gives CASSPRVNTEAFF.

This clonotype was recorded a few times. The chain uses TRBV30 and TRBJ2-7; TRBD2 matches at 12 bases. The length of the CDR3 is 14 residues. The V gene's germline CDR1 is GTSNPN and CDR2 SVGIG (reference sequence). Trimming at V came to 4 bases and at J to 7 bases, leaving 8 bases not matched to a gene. The CDR3 sequence is CAWTTSGGMWEQYF. CDR3 sequence (DNA): TGTGCCTGGACCACTAGCGGGGGGATGTGGGAGCAGTACTTC. Full variable domain (remainder filled in from reference TRBV30 and TRBJ2-7): SQTIHQWPATLVQPVGSPLSLECTVEGTSNPNLYWYRQAAGRGLQLLFYSVGIGQISSEVPQNLSASRPQDRQFILSSKKLLLSDSGFYLCAWTTSGGMWEQYFGPGTRLTVT.

This clonotype has only one observation. Being one base from a much bigger clone, this may be a read error. The V and J genes are TRBV28 and TRBJ1-6; D remains unclear. Trimming removed 8 bases at V and 2 bases at J, with 10 bases between. The CDR3 length is 14 residues. The germline CDR1 and CDR2 sequences are MDHEN and SYDVKM. CDR3 amino acids: CASRTPAYNSPLHF. The CDR3 nucleotides read TGTGCCAGCCGGACTCCCGCCTATAATTCACCCCTCCACTTT.

The CDR3 region has the DNA TGTGCCAGTAGCGACCCCGGGAGTGGAGATACGCAGTATTTT. The encoded protein is CASSDPGSGDTQYF. V gene TRBV19 combines with J gene TRBJ2-3, with D perhaps TRBD2 (6 bases). The germline V and J ends were trimmed by 6 bases and 5 bases, with 15 bases remaining between them. The CDR3 extends over 14 amino acids. Germline V gene sequence: CDR1 LNHDA, CDR2 SQIVND (reference sequence).

This clonotype was observed many times. The chain employs TRBV11-2 and TRBJ2-7; D may be TRBD2 (6 bases). Trimming removed 5 bases at V and 0 bases at J, with 17 bases between. Per germline, CDR1 SGHAT and CDR2 FQNNGV. This CDR3 contains 16 residues. CDR3 nucleotide sequence: TGTGCCAGCAGCCCCATTTCCCGGCGGGGCTCCTACGAGCAGTACTTC. This codes for CASSPISRRGSYEQYF.

J is TRBJ1-4 and V is TRBV12-3 or TRBV12-4; D gene uncertain. V was pared by 5 bases and J by 15 bases, with 16 bases between. The CDR3 extends over 12 amino acids. The CDR3 reads CASSTDRINLFF. CDR3 nucleotide sequence: TGTGCCAGCAGTACGGACCGCATAAATTTGTTTTTT.

At least ten counts were recorded for this clonotype. The chain has TRBV5-1 and TRBJ2-1, with D perhaps TRBD1 (5 bases). CDR3 length: 16 amino acids. The V gene's germline CDR1 is SGHRS and CDR2 YFSETQ. Trimming removed 4 bases from V and 2 bases from J, with 16 bases in between. The CDR3 region is CASSLPSPGTYNEQFF. In DNA, the CDR3 is TGCGCCAGCAGCCTTCCATCCCCAGGGACCTACAATGAGCAGTTCTTC.

This clonotype came up many times. The chain couples TRBV15 to TRBJ2-7, with D perhaps TRBD2 (5 bases). The germline V and J ends were trimmed by 0 bases and 5 bases, with 11 bases remaining between them. Germline V gene sequence: CDR1 LNHNV, CDR2 YYDKDF (reference sequence). The CDR3 runs 14 residues. DNA for the CDR3: TGTGCCACCAGCAGAGACCGGGGTTCCCACGAGCAGTACGTC. As protein: CATSRDRGSHEQYV.

There are many counts of this clonotype. CDR3 bases: TGTGCCACCAGCAGAGATAGGGGGGGGGACCAGTACTTC. It yields the protein CATSRDRGGDQYF. The chain has TRBV15 and TRBJ2-7; perhaps TRBD2 as D (7 bases). The CDR3 length is 13 residues. The V end lost 0 bases, the J end lost 10 bases, and 13 bases lay between the germline ends. The V gene's germline CDR1 is LNHNV and CDR2 YYDKDF (reference sequence).

This clonotype was seen a few times. The V call is TRBV20-1, the J call TRBJ1-5, with D hard to call. The CDR3 extends over 14 amino acids. Germline assignment: CDR1 DFQATT and CDR2 SNEGSKA (reference sequence). Trimming took off 5 bases at V and 11 bases at J, with 22 bases between the two ends. CDR3 loop: CSALRSLGGEAQHF. The CDR3 coding sequence is TGCAGTGCTCTCAGATCACTGGGTGGGGAGGCCCAGCATTTT.

This clonotype has a count of ten or more. The chain employs TRBV9 and TRBJ2-3; D may be TRBD1 (6 bases). The V end was cut by 3 bases, the J end by 1 base, with 9 bases between. Germline V gene lookup returns CDR1 SGDLS and CDR2 YYNGEE. CDR3 length: 14 amino acids. The CDR3 sequence: CASSAAGGTDTQYF. DNA for the CDR3: TGTGCCAGCAGCGCGGCAGGGGGCACAGATACGCAGTATTTT. Variable domain in full (rest from reference TRBV9 and TRBJ2-3): DSGVTQTPKHLITATGQRVTLRCSPRSGDLSVYWYQQSLDQGLQFLIQYYNGEERAKGNILERFSAQQFPDLHSELNLSSLELGDSALYFCASSAAGGTDTQYFGPGTRLTVL.